This TCR beta chain derives from a study of cytomegalovirus exposure and HLA in healthy donors. As for the study in general: A subsequent analysis stated that the approximately 120 validation repertoires were run on the same platform as the roughly 620 first-cohort repertoires.

As regards this clone: Its antigen remains unidentified.

The study's findings and limits: Listed as cytomegalovirus-associated were 150 or so TCR beta chains.

Germline V gives CDR1 SGHRS, CDR2 YFSETQ. Trimming stripped 2 bases from V and 4 bases from J, with 15 bases between. The CDR3 totals 16 residues. Produced via immunoSEQ multiplex PCR; TCRdb's table is partial and in-frame only. The data show just under 150,000 clones, roughly 90% seen once. From the 120-subject validation cohort, which was separate from the approximately 670-subject first cohort, the donors were drawn. This sequence originates from a man between 18 and 35 years old in good health and CMV-seropositive. This chain uses TRBV5-1 with TRBJ1-4, with a weak D call TRBD1 (5 bases). The sample consisted of PBMCs. CDR3 in amino acids: CASSLTSGSLNEKLFF. CDR3 in DNA: TGCGCCAGCAGCTTAACCTCAGGGTCCCTTAATGAAAAACTGTTTTTT.